The rows below give T cell receptor beta chains drawn from one sample of a study of shared clonotypes between healthy human individuals. Sequencing was performed with immunoSEQ multiplex PCR; in TCRdb, only in-frame clones are kept and a portion is missing. Here the sample spans around 1,000,000 clones, approximately 80% being singletons. The sample consisted of memory CD4+ T cells from PBMCs. The receptor set was obtained from a man between 18 and 35 years old in good health. Some clones in this sample may be carry-over from other donors' samples. CDR3s include the opening cysteine and the closing phenylalanine or tryptophan. A D gene is named only where the DNA matches it firmly. The size entry is marked missing in some rows and otherwise reads once, few, many or a size class.

TRBJ2-5	NA	TRBV7-7	NA	TGTGCCAGCAGGGTAGGAGAGACCCAGTACTTC	CASRVGETQYF
TRBJ1-2	NA	TRBV11-2	few	TGTGCCAGCCGGCCGGGACACTCGGGCTTCTATGGCTACACCTTC	CASRPGHSGFYGYTF
TRBJ2-7	TRBD1	TRBV14	NA	TGTGCCAGCAGCCAAAATTCCGGGACAGGGGTCCACGAGCAGTACTTC	CASSQNSGTGVHEQYF
TRBJ1-2	NA	TRBV2	few	TGTGCCAGCAGTGAGTACCCAGGCCCGCTTAACTATGGCTACACCTTC	CASSEYPGPLNYGYTF
TRBJ2-1	NA	TRBV19	few	TGTGCCAGTAGTATACATACAGGGAGAAATGAGCAGTTCTTC	CASSIHTGRNEQFF
TRBJ2-6	NA	TRBV27	NA	TGTGCCAGCAGTTTTAGCCAGGGGCTTAATGTCGGGGCCAACGTCCTGACTTTC	CASSFSQGLNVGANVLTF
TRBJ2-5	NA	TRBV11-2	NA	TGTGCCAGCAGCTTAGGAGCGGGTCCACAAGAGACCCAGTACTTC	CASSLGAGPQETQYF
TRBJ1-2	NA	TRBV6-1	NA	TGTGCCAGCATCCCGGACAGTCGGGGCTACACCTTC	CASIPDSRGYTF
TRBJ2-1	NA	TRBV4-2	NA	TGTGCCAGCAGCCAAGGCACCCTGAGCTCCTACAATGAGCAGTTCTTC	CASSQGTLSSYNEQFF
TRBJ2-3	NA	TRBV20-1	NA	TGCAGTGAATGGGGGGGCGATACGCAGTATTTT	CSEWGGDTQYF
TRBJ1-4	NA	TRBV19	NA	TGTGCCAGTAGTATGGCGGCAACTAATGAAAAACTGTTTTTT	CASSMAATNEKLFF
TRBJ1-2	TRBD1	TRBV28	NA	TGTGCCAGCAGTGGCCGGGACAGGAATAACTATGGCTACACCTTC	CASSGRDRNNYGYTF
TRBJ2-7	NA	TRBV5-1	NA	TGCGCCAGCAGCTTGGTCCCTAGCGTGACCTACGAGCAGTACTTC	CASSLVPSVTYEQYF
TRBJ1-1	NA	TRBV7-9	NA	TGTGCCAGCAGCCGATTCTCGGGGATCAAGGACACTGAAGCTTTCTTT	CASSRFSGIKDTEAFF
TRBJ2-1	NA	TRBV29-1	NA	TGCAGCGTTGGTCGCGGGAATGAGCAGTTCTTC	CSVGRGNEQFF
TRBJ2-7	TRBD1	TRBV5-1	NA	TGCGCCAGCAGCCGGACAGGGACCTACGAGCAGTACTTC	CASSRTGTYEQYF
TRBJ1-1	NA	TRBV21-1	NA	TGTGCCAGCAGCAAAGGTCAGTTGGTTACTGAAGCTTTCTTT	CASSKGQLVTEAFF
TRBJ2-3	TRBD2	TRBV7-8	NA	TGTGCCAGCAGCTTAGCCGGTAGCGGGCCGTACACAGATACGCAGTATTTT	CASSLAGSGPYTDTQYF
TRBJ1-3	TRBD1	TRBV4-1	NA	TGCGCCAGCAGCCAAGTCTATCAGGGGGACAACTCTGGAAACACCATATATTTT	CASSQVYQGDNSGNTIYF
TRBJ2-7	NA	TRBV10-2	many	TGCGCCAGCCAGGAGAGGGGGTCCTCCTACGAGCAGTACTTC	CASQERGSSYEQYF
TRBJ2-3	TRBD2	TRBV5-1	NA	TGCGCCAGCAGCTTGGCGGGGGGGACAGATACGCAGTATTTT	CASSLAGGTDTQYF
TRBJ2-5	NA	TRBV5-4	NA	TGTGCCAGCAGCTTGCCTACGACAGGTCCCCAAGAGACCCAGTACTTC	CASSLPTTGPQETQYF
TRBJ2-7	NA	TRBV5-1	NA	TGCGCCAGCAGCGTTGGGACGACCTACGAGCAGTACTTC	CASSVGTTYEQYF
TRBJ1-3	NA	TRBV7-9	many	TGTGCCAGCAGCTTTTCGGGCAGCCGCTCTGGAAACACCATATATTTT	CASSFSGSRSGNTIYF
TRBJ1-4	NA	TRBV6-1	NA	TGTGCCAGCAGTGCTCACAGGGTTGGAGGTGCTAATGAAAAACTGTTTTTT	CASSAHRVGGANEKLFF
TRBJ2-1	TRBD1	TRBV15	once	TGTGCCACCAGCAGAGGGGCGAGACAGGGGGTTTCTTTTGAGCAGTTCTTC	CATSRGARQGVSFEQFF
TRBJ2-1	NA	TRBV2	NA	TGTGCCAGCAGTGAGAGTGGGAGCGGTTACAATGAGCAGTTCTTC	CASSESGSGYNEQFF
TRBJ2-1	NA	TRBV5-1	NA	TGCGCCAGCAGGCCGTCACGGGTAAACAATGAGCAGTTCTTC	CASRPSRVNNEQFF
TRBJ1-2	NA	TRBV7-6	NA	TGTGCCAGCAGCTTAGGGGGGATTGGGAGCGCTAACTATGGCTACACCTTC	CASSLGGIGSANYGYTF
TRBJ2-1	NA	TRBV7-3	NA	TGTGCCAGCAGCTTAAGTGGTCAGGCCTACAATGAGCAGTTCTTC	CASSLSGQAYNEQFF
TRBJ1-4	TRBD1	TRBV19	NA	TGTGCCAGTAGTGACAGGGCGGGAGAAAAACTGTTTTTT	CASSDRAGEKLFF
TRBJ1-4	NA	TRBV5-1	NA	TGCGCCAGCAGCGCTGCCACAGGACCCGGGGGGGAAAAACTGTTTTTT	CASSAATGPGGEKLFF
TRBJ2-3	NA	TRBV11-3	few	TGTGCCAGCTCCCTGGGGGAAACTACGCAGTATTTT	CASSLGETTQYF
TRBJ1-2	NA	TRBV6-1	NA	TGTGCCAGCAGTAGACAGGACTATGGCTACACCTTC	CASSRQDYGYTF
TRBJ1-1	NA	TRBV6-1	NA	TGTGCCAGCAGTGAAGGTAGGAGTGAAGCTTTCTTT	CASSEGRSEAFF
TRBJ2-3	NA	TRBV30	NA	TGTGCCTGGCTTCAGGGGCATAGTGGAGATACGCAGTATTTT	CAWLQGHSGDTQYF
TRBJ2-3	NA	TRBV19	NA	TGTGCCAGTAGTCCGATAGAGGTTGGAACAGATACGCAGTATTTT	CASSPIEVGTDTQYF
TRBJ1-6	TRBD1	TRBV10-3	NA	TGTGCCATCAGTGTGACTCTTACAGGGGCCAGCTCCTATAATTCACCCCTCCACTTT	CAISVTLTGASSYNSPLHF
TRBJ2-7	NA	TRBV18	few	TGTGCCAGCTCACCAGCCACGTTCTACGAGCAGTACTTC	CASSPATFYEQYF
TRBJ2-1	NA	TRBV7-2	NA	TGTGCCAGCAGCCTTAACTCCCCGAATGAGCAGTTCTTC	CASSLNSPNEQFF
TRBJ1-2	TRBD1	TRBV5-1	NA	TGCGCCAGCAGCTTGGCGTTCACCACATGGGACAGGGGGGCTGGCTACACCTTC	CASSLAFTTWDRGAGYTF
TRBJ2-5	NA	TRBV5-1	few	TGCGCCAGCAGCCTGTCGAGGGGGGGAGAGACCCAGTACTTC	CASSLSRGGETQYF
TRBJ2-5	NA	TRBV5-1	NA	TGCGCCAGCAGCTTAAATCCAACAGGGGAGGGAGAGACCCAGTACTTC	CASSLNPTGEGETQYF
TRBJ1-2	NA	TRBV11-2	NA	TGTGCCAGCAGCTTAGGGGTCCTTGGGGATGGCTACACCTTC	CASSLGVLGDGYTF
TRBJ2-5	TRBD2	TRBV6-5	NA	TGTGCCAGCAACCGGGGGGGTGGCGGCCAAGAGACCCAGTACTTC	CASNRGGGGQETQYF
TRBJ2-7	NA	TRBV18	once	TGTGCCAGCTCACCCATAGGGGCAGGGTCCTACGAGCAGTACTTC	CASSPIGAGSYEQYF
TRBJ2-3	TRBD1	TRBV11-3	NA	TGTGCCAGCAGCCTAGGACACGAGGGGGCAGGGACAGATACGCAGTATTTT	CASSLGHEGAGTDTQYF
TRBJ2-5	NA	TRBV27	NA	TGTGCCAGCAGAGTTCGCGGACAAGAGACCCAGTACTTC	CASRVRGQETQYF
TRBJ2-5	TRBD1	TRBV5-1	NA	TGCGCCAGCAGCCCAGGACAGGGGGCCGGAGAGACCCAGTACTTC	CASSPGQGAGETQYF
TRBJ1-3	TRBD1	TRBV18	NA	TGTGCCAGCTCACCCGGACAGGTCTCTGGAAACACCATATATTTT	CASSPGQVSGNTIYF